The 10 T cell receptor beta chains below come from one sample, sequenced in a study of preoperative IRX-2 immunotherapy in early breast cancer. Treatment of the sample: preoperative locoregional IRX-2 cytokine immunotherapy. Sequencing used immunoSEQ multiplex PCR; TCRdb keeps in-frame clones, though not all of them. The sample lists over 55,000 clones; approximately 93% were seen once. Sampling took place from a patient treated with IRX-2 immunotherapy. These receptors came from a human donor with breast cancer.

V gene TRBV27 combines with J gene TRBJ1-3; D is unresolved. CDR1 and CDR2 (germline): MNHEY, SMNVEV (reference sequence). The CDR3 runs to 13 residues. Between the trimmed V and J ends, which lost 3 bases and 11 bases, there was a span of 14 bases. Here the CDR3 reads CASSFGPGGAIYF. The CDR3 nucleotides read TGTGCCAGCAGTTTTGGCCCGGGTGGGGCCATATATTTT.

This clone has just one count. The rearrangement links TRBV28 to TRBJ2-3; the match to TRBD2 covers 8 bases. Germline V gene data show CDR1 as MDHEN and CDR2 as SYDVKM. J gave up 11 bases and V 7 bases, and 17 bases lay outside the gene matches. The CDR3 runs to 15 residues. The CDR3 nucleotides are TGTGCCAGCAACCTGACGGGGGGGCGGCGCTTCGGGCAGTATTTT. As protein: CASNLTGGRRFGQYF.

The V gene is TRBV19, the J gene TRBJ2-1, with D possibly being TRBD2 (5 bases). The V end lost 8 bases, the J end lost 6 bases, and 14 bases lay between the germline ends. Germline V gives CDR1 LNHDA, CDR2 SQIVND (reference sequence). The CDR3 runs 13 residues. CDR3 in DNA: TGTGCCAGTGTAAATCTAGGAGGCAATGAGCAGTTCTTC. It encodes CASVNLGGNEQFF. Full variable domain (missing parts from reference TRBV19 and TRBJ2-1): DGGITQSPKYLFRKEGQNVTLSCEQNLNHDAMYWYRQDPGQGLRLIYYSQIVNDFQKGDIAEGYSVSREKKESFPLTVTSAQKNPTAFYLCASVNLGGNEQFFGPGTRLTVL.

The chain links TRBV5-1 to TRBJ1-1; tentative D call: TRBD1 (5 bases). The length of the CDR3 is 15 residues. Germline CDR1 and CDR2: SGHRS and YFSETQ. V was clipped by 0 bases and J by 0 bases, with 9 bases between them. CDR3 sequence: CASSLAAGMNTEAFF. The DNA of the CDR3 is TGCGCCAGCAGCTTGGCGGCAGGGATGAACACTGAAGCTTTCTTT.

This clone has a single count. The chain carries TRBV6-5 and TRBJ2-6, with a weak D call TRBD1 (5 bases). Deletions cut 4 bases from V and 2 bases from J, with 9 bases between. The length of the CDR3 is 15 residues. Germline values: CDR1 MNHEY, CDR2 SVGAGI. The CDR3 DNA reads TGTGCCAGCAGTTTTCAGGGCACTGGGGCCAACGTCCTGACTTTC. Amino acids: CASSFQGTGANVLTF.

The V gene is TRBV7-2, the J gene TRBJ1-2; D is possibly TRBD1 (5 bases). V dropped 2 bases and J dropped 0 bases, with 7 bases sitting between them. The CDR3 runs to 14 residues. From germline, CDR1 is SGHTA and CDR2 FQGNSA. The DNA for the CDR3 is TGTGCCAGCAGCTTAACAGGCCCTAACTATGGCTACACCTTC. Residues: CASSLTGPNYGYTF.

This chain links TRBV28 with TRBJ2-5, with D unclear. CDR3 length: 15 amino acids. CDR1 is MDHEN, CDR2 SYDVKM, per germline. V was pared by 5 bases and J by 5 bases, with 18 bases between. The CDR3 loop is CASSPGLLVMETQYF. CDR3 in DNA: TGTGCCAGCAGTCCTGGCCTCTTGGTCATGGAGACCCAGTACTTC.

The CDR3 coding sequence is TGCGCCAGCAGCCAGTTCCGGGACAGGGGGTATGGCTACACCTTC. This translates into CASSQFRDRGYGYTF. The chain is built from TRBV4-3 and TRBJ1-2, with TRBD1 identical over 11 bases. Germline CDR1 and CDR2: LGHNA and YSLEER. V lost 3 bases to trimming and J lost 5 bases; unmatched junction nucleotides: 5. CDR3 length: 15 residues.

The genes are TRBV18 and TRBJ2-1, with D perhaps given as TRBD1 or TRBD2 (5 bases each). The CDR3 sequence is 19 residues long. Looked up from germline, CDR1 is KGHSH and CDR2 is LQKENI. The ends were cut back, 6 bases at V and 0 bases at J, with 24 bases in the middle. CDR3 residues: CASSGTLGRPPSSYNEQFF. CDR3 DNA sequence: TGTGCCAGCTCGGGGACCCTGGGCAGGCCCCCCTCCTCCTACAATGAGCAGTTCTTC.

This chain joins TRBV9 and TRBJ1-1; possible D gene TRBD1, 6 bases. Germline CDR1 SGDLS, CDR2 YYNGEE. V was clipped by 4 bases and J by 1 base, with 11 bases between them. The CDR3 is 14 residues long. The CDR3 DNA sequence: TGTGCCAGCAGCCCCCAGACAGGGAACACTGAAGCTTTCTTT. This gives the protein CASSPQTGNTEAFF.